The clone carrying this T cell receptor beta chain was recorded only once. Its antigen is undetermined. This record belongs to a study of identical twins. Study-level findings and limits: Conclusions leaned on cross-sectional statistical analysis and did not track the same donors over time. The degree of excess twin sharing was weaker in beta out-of-frame sequences. Abundant beta clonotypes from cord blood had fewer insertions, unlike memory repertoires, which showed none.

One entry per CDR3 protein, called by TCRdb with MiXCR from the 5' RACE reads. The sample records 500,000 to 550,000 distinct CDR3 sequences, approximately 20% being singletons. These data were likewise used in another study, on yellow fever vaccine responses in identical twins. This second study notes: The authors reported partly convergent, partly personalized vaccine responses in identical twins.

The origin of this receptor is a woman between 18 and 29 years old in good health. Specimen: CD4+ T cells sorted from blood.

The CDR3 region is CASSQSRGKGGAWYEQYV. CDR3 DNA: TGCGCCAGCAGTCAATCGAGGGGAAAGGGGGGCGCTTGGTACGAGCAGTACGTC. V usage is TRBV23-1 and J usage is TRBJ2-7; D is tentatively TRBD1 or TRBD2 (6 bases each). TRBV23-1 counts as an open reading frame of uncertain function. The CDR3 covers 18 residues. Trimming removed 0 bases from V and 4 bases from J, with 22 bases in between.